The 26 T cell receptor beta chains below come from one sample, sequenced in a study of T cell responses to AZD1222 COVID-19 vaccine. The protocol was immunoSEQ multiplex PCR, while the TCRdb copy is restricted to in-frame clones and leaves out a portion. The top ten hold around 1.7% of the sample, which has more than 100,000 clones, roughly nine tenths seen once. Sequences were derived from peripheral blood, sampled on day 0 of AZD1222 vaccination. The receptors derive from an adult in good health.

The J gene is TRBJ1-1, the V gene TRBV7-9; TRBD1 might be the D (6 bases). The CDR3 covers 14 residues. Germline V gives CDR1 SEHNR, CDR2 FQNEAQ (reference sequence). V shed 6 bases and J shed 1 base, with 12 bases lying between them. The CDR3: CASSSTGANTEAFF. In DNA, the CDR3 is TGTGCCAGCAGTTCGACAGGTGCGAACACTGAAGCTTTCTTT.

This chain connects TRBV18 to TRBJ1-2; D is possibly TRBD1 (6 bases). This CDR3 has 14 amino acids. Trimming removed 0 bases from V and 7 bases from J, with 12 bases in between. Germline V CDR1 and CDR2: KGHSH, LQKENI. CDR3 in DNA: TGTGCCAGCTCACCACCGGAGGGGGTGGCTGGCTACACCTTC. This codes for CASSPPEGVAGYTF.

This clone showed up just a few times. V and J are TRBV20-1 and TRBJ1-2; D is perhaps TRBD1 (5 bases). There are 12 residues in the CDR3. Germline V gene data show CDR1 as DFQATT and CDR2 as SNEGSKA (reference sequence). Trimming shortened V by 3 bases and J by 4 bases, and 9 bases separated the two germline ends. CDR3 loop: CSASQGLYGYTF. As DNA, the CDR3 is TGCAGTGCTAGTCAGGGCCTCTATGGCTACACCTTC.

This clone was seen just once. J is TRBJ1-3 and V is TRBV5-1, with D possibly TRBD1 on 5 matching bases. Trimming pared 4 bases from V and 4 bases from J, leaving 12 bases between. Germline values: CDR1 SGHRS, CDR2 YFSETQ. The CDR3 contains 14 residues. The CDR3 nucleotides are TGCGCCAGCAGCGAACGGCCAGGGGGAAACACCATATATTTT. As protein: CASSERPGGNTIYF.

The chain employs TRBV11-3 and TRBJ2-5; D gene uncertain. The CDR3 consists of 13 residues. V was shortened by 2 bases and J by 5 bases, with 9 bases between the two germline ends. Germline loops: CDR1 SGHNT, CDR2 YENEEA. CDR3 DNA sequence: TGTGCCAGCAGCTTACATGGTCGGGAGACCCAGTACTTC. Its protein is CASSLHGRETQYF.

This sequence joins TRBV4-3 and TRBJ1-2; D is unresolved. The V and J ends lost 0 bases and 7 bases respectively, with 12 bases between them. Germline values: CDR1 LGHNA, CDR2 YSLEER. The CDR3 is 14 amino acids. The DNA of the CDR3 is TGCGCCAGCAGCCAAGATCTGGGTTCTTTTGGCTACACCTTC. Protein sequence: CASSQDLGSFGYTF.

The chain is built from TRBV25-1 and TRBJ1-3, with D maybe TRBD1 (6 bases). This CDR3 spans 15 amino acids. Per germline, CDR1 MGHDK and CDR2 SYGVNS. V lost 5 bases, J lost 4 bases, and 15 bases lay in between. CDR3 loop: CASSRQEAAGNTIYF. The CDR3, as DNA: TGTGCCAGCAGTAGACAGGAGGCGGCAGGAAACACCATATATTTT. Filled out from reference TRBV25-1 and TRBJ1-3, the complete variable domain reads EADIYQTPRYLVIGTGKKITLECSQTMGHDKMYWYQQDPGMELHLIHYSYGVNSTEKGDLSSESTVSRIRTEHFPLTLESARPSHTSQYLCASSRQEAAGNTIYFGEGSWLTVV.

V is TRBV29-1 and J is TRBJ2-1, with D possibly matching TRBD2 (6 bases). This CDR3 has 18 amino acids. The germline V gene has CDR1 SQVTM and CDR2 ANQGSEA. Trimming removed 1 base from V and 1 base from J, with 20 bases in between. As DNA, the CDR3 is TGCAGCGTTGAAGTCGGGGGACGACGGGGATTGTCCTACAATGAGCAGTTCTTC. Translating gives CSVEVGGRRGLSYNEQFF.

V gene TRBV24-1 combines with J gene TRBJ2-2, with a tentative D call TRBD2 (6 bases). The V end lost 10 bases, the J end lost 5 bases, and 10 bases lay between the germline ends. CDR3 length: 12 amino acids. Germline V gene sequence: CDR1 KGHDR, CDR2 SFDVKD. The CDR3 nucleotides read TGTGCCACAGGAGGGGAAACCGGGGAGCTGTTTTTT. As protein: CATGGETGELFF.

The chain employs TRBV6-5 and TRBJ2-7; D is undetermined. CDR1 MNHEY and CDR2 SVGAGI come from the germline V gene. The V end was cut by 5 bases, the J end by 1 base, with 12 bases between. This CDR3 region has 14 residues. CDR3 region: CASSRRRPSYEQYV. The CDR3, as DNA: TGTGCCAGCAGTAGGCGACGTCCATCCTACGAGCAGTACGTC.

The chain carries TRBV2 and TRBJ1-3; the D is unclear. Trimming cost V 6 bases and J 0 bases, with 12 bases left between them. The CDR3 runs to 15 residues. The germline CDR1 and CDR2 sequences are SNHLY and FYNNEI. CDR3: CASRGRIRSGNTIYF. The CDR3 DNA reads TGTGCCAGCAGGGGTAGGATCCGCTCTGGAAACACCATATATTTT.

This clone was counted a single time. The V gene is TRBV5-1, the J gene TRBJ2-3; 12 nucleotides align to TRBD1. Germline V gene sequence: CDR1 SGHRS, CDR2 YFSETQ. This CDR3 spans 15 amino acids. V lost 2 bases, J lost 4 bases, and 2 bases stayed unmatched. The CDR3 loop reads CASSLGTGGSDTQYF. In DNA form, the CDR3 reads TGCGCCAGCAGCTTAGGGACAGGGGGCTCAGATACGCAGTATTTT.

V usage is TRBV18 and J usage is TRBJ1-2, with D possibly being TRBD1 (5 bases). Trimming left V 3 bases short and J 7 bases short, with 15 bases between. The CDR3 length is 14 residues. The V gene's germline CDR1 is KGHSH and CDR2 LQKENI. The CDR3 nucleotides read TGTGCCAGCTCACCCGGGACTCGGGGTACTGGCTACACCTTC. Translated: CASSPGTRGTGYTF. Complete variable domain (other parts from reference TRBV18 and TRBJ1-2): NAGVMQNPRHLVRRRGQEARLRCSPMKGHSHVYWYRQLPEEGLKFMVYLQKENIIDESGMPKERFSAEFPKEGPSILRIQQVVRGDSAAYFCASSPGTRGTGYTFGSGTRLTVV.

This clone was seen once. The chain carries TRBV29-1 and TRBJ2-1; TRBD2 agrees at 7 bases. V lost 5 bases and J lost 9; bases outside the gene matches: 7. The germline V gene has CDR1 SQVTM and CDR2 ANQGSEA. This CDR3 has 12 residues. CDR3 DNA sequence: TGCAGCGTTTATAGCGGGTCGGGTGAGCAGTTCTTC. It specifies CSVYSGSGEQFF.

J is TRBJ2-3 and V is TRBV5-1; TRBD1 matches 8 bases. Germline lookup yields CDR1 SGHRS and CDR2 YFSETQ. The V segment lost 3 bases and the J segment 2 bases; nucleotides outside the gene matches: 2. CDR3 length equals 14 residues. The CDR3 bases are TGCGCCAGCAGCTCGACAGGGGCCACAGATACGCAGTATTTT. It translates to CASSSTGATDTQYF.

This clone came up a few times. The J gene is TRBJ2-5, the V gene TRBV27; 7 bases fit TRBD2. Trimming at V came to 8 bases and at J to 5 bases, leaving 8 bases not matched to a gene. Germline assignment: CDR1 MNHEY and CDR2 SMNVEV (reference sequence). The CDR3 totals 13 residues. In DNA form, the CDR3 reads TGTGCCAGCCGGGAGGCAGGGAGGGAGACCCAGTACTTC. It is translated as CASREAGRETQYF.

This clone was recorded once. The genes are TRBV30 and TRBJ1-5; D not certain. Trimming stripped 2 bases from V and 7 bases from J, with 12 bases between. The germline gives CDR1 GTSNPN, CDR2 SVGIG (reference sequence). The CDR3 is 13 amino acids. The CDR3 is CAWSREGNQPQHF. The CDR3 coding sequence is TGTGCCTGGAGTCGAGAAGGAAACCAGCCCCAGCATTTT.

The chain recombines TRBV7-8 with TRBJ2-1, with 10 bases matching TRBD2. With 5 bases clipped from V and 8 bases from J, the junction kept 9 bases outside the gene matches. The germline V gene encodes CDR1 SGHVS and CDR2 FQNEAQ. This CDR3 contains 15 residues. CDR3 loop: CASSRRTSGYYEQFF. CDR3 DNA: TGTGCCAGCAGCCGAAGGACTAGCGGTTACTATGAGCAGTTCTTC.

The chain has TRBV20-1 and TRBJ1-5, with D possibly matching TRBD1 (6 bases). Trimming shortened V by 3 bases and J by 3 bases, and 18 bases separated the two germline ends. Germline V lookup: CDR1 DFQATT, CDR2 SNEGSKA (reference sequence). The CDR3 spans 16 residues. The CDR3: CSASGLGGNFNQPQHF. The CDR3 DNA sequence: TGCAGTGCTAGTGGTTTAGGGGGGAATTTCAATCAGCCCCAGCATTTT.

This chain connects TRBV6-6 to TRBJ2-7; 7 bases line up with TRBD1. V trimming: 5 bases; J trimming: 2 bases; junction bases outside the gene matches: 3. Germline lookup yields CDR1 MNHNY and CDR2 SVGAGI (reference sequence). CDR3 length: 13 residues. The CDR3 sequence: CASSPDRAYEQYF. CDR3 nucleotide sequence: TGTGCCAGCAGTCCCGACAGGGCCTACGAGCAGTACTTC.

CDR3 DNA sequence: TGTGCCAGCAGTTGCACCGGGCCTCCCGGGACAGGGGATAATTCACCCCTCCACTTT. It yields the protein CASSCTGPPGTGDNSPLHF. The genes are TRBV11-3 and TRBJ1-6, with 10 bases lining up with TRBD1. V was pared by 6 bases and J by 5 bases, with 16 bases of the junction left unmatched. From germline, CDR1 is SGHNT and CDR2 YENEEA. The CDR3 has 19 amino acids.

This clone was picked up one time. The chain uses TRBV5-5 and TRBJ1-1; 9 nucleotides line up with TRBD1. Germline CDR1 SGHKS, CDR2 YYEKEE (reference sequence). CDR3 length: 17 residues. Unmatched junction bases numbered 8, after V lost 0 bases and J lost 2 bases. The CDR3 loop reads CASSLVVPDRGNTEAFF. CDR3 bases: TGTGCCAGCAGCTTGGTGGTGCCGGACAGGGGCAACACTGAAGCTTTCTTT.

The V and J genes are TRBV25-1 and TRBJ2-2; TRBD1 aligns across 8 bases. This CDR3 spans 14 amino acids. With V trimmed by 9 bases and J by 3 bases, 6 bases remained unmatched. Germline V CDR1 and CDR2: MGHDK, SYGVNS. CDR3 loop: CARTDRGDTGELFF. In DNA, the CDR3 is TGTGCCAGGACCGACAGGGGCGACACCGGGGAGCTGTTTTTT.

This rearrangement joins TRBV24-1 to TRBJ2-3, with D perhaps matching TRBD1 (6 bases). V lost 1 base and J lost 2, with 12 bases in between. Looked up from germline, CDR1 is KGHDR and CDR2 is SFDVKD. This CDR3 comprises 16 residues. The CDR3 loop is CATSDFSRGPTDTQYF. The DNA for the CDR3 is TGTGCCACCAGTGATTTTAGCAGGGGACCCACAGATACGCAGTATTTT.

This clone was picked up one time. The genes are TRBV7-2 and TRBJ1-2, with TRBD1 as a possible D gene (5 bases). The CDR3 spans 17 residues. V lost 8 bases and J 0 bases, leaving 22 bases between the germline ends. Germline V CDR1 and CDR2: SGHTA, FQGNSA. CDR3 amino acids: CASHRGGAGRANYGYTF. CDR3 DNA: TGTGCCAGCCACCGCGGGGGAGCCGGACGCGCTAACTATGGCTACACCTTC.

The chain employs TRBV11-2 and TRBJ1-4; D may be TRBD1 (6 bases). The CDR3 covers 15 residues. The germline V and J ends were trimmed by 3 bases and 3 bases, with 11 bases remaining between them. Germline CDR1 and CDR2: SGHAT and FQNNGV. The CDR3 DNA is TGTGCCAGCAGCTTCACCAGGGGTCCTAATGAAAAACTGTTTTTT. This gives the protein CASSFTRGPNEKLFF. The full variable domain, in which reference TRBV11-2 and TRBJ1-4 provide the parts outside the CDR3, is EAGVAQSPRYKIIEKRQSVAFWCNPISGHATLYWYQQILGQGPKLLIQFQNNGVVDDSQLPKDRFSAERLKGVDSTLKIQPAKLEDSAVYLCASSFTRGPNEKLFFGSGTQLSVL.